This TCR beta chain appears in the sequencing data of a study of memory CD4+ T cells and cytomegalovirus serostatus. Study at large: Of the healthy Belgian adults, nine or ten were CMV seropositive and fewer than 30 seronegative.

TCRdb's table, derived via immunoSEQ multiplex PCR, lists solely in-frame clones and lacks some. This table has approximately 30,000 clones, around four fifths appearing once. Single viable CD3+CD4+CD8-CD45RO+ cells were sorted as the memory CD4+ T cells. CMV serostatus came from serum IgG against pp150, pp28, p38, p52. Trimming took off 6 bases at V and 6 bases at J, with 12 bases between the two ends. The CDR3 length is 13 residues. Germline V CDR1 and CDR2: SNHLY, FYNNEI. The TCR sequence derives from an adult in good health and CMV-seronegative. Some clones in this sample may be carry-over from other donors' samples. The V gene is TRBV2, the J gene TRBJ1-5; D remains unclear. Sample: memory CD4+ T cells from blood. CDR3 in amino acids: CASRPGYSQPQHF. In DNA form, the CDR3 reads TGTGCCAGCAGACCCGGGTATAGTCAGCCCCAGCATTTT.